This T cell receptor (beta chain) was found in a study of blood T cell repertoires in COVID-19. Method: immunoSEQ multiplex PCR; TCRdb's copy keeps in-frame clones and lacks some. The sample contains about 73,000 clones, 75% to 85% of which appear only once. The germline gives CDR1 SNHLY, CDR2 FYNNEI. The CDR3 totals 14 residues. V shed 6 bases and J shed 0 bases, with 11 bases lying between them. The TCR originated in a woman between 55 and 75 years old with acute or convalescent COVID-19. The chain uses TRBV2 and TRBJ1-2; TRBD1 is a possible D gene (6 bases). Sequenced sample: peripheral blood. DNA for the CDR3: TGTGCCAGCAGGCCTAGGACAGCTAACTATGGCTACACCTTC. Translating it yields CASRPRTANYGYTF. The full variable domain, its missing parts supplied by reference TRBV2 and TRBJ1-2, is EPEVTQTPSHQVTQMGQEVILRCVPISNHLYFYWYRQILGQKVEFLVSFYNNEISEKSEIFDDQFSVERPDGSNFTLKIRSTKLEDSAMYFCASRPRTANYGYTFGSGTRLTVV.